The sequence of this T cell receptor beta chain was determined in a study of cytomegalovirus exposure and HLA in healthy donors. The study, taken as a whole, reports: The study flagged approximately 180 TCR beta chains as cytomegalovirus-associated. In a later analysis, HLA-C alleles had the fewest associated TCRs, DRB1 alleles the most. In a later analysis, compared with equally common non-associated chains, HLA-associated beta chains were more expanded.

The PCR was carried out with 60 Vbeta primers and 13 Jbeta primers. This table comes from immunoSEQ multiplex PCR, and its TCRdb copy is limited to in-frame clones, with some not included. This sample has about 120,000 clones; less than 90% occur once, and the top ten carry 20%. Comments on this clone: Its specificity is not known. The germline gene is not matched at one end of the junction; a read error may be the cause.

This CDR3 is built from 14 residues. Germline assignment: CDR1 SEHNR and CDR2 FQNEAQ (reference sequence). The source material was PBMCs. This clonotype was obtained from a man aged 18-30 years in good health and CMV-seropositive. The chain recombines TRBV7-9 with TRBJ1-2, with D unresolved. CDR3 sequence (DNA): TGTGCCAGCAGCGACTTTACGGGAGACTATGGCTGCACCTTC. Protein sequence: CASSDFTGDYGCTF.